Listed below are T cell receptor beta chains from one sample, sequenced in a study of patients and donors after allogeneic stem cell transplantation. TCRdb analysed the RT-PCR reads with MiXCR anew, one entry per CDR3 protein. Found here are roughly 940,000 distinct CDR3 sequences, about a sixth of them singletons; the top ten hold roughly 6%. Sample: blood, either unsorted or a sorted T cell fraction (not recorded which). These receptors were collected from a human donor who was either an allogeneic HSCT recipient or a stem cell or donor lymphocyte infusion donor (not recorded which). It is not recorded whose cells these are; they may come from a transplant donor. The CDR3 runs from the conserved cysteine through the conserved F or W. A D gene is named only where the DNA matches it firmly. The size entry is marked missing in some rows and otherwise reads once, few, many or a size class.

J: TRBJ2-7
length: 13
V: TRBV30
size: NA
D: NA
CDR3: CAWSVGRAYEQYF
DNA: TGTGCCTGGAGTGTGGGCCGAGCCTACGAGCAGTACTTC

J: TRBJ1-5
length: 15
V: TRBV3-1
size: few
D: NA
CDR3: CASSQDVQSNQPQHF
DNA: TGTGCCAGCAGCCAAGACGTGCAAAGCAATCAGCCCCAGCATTTT

J: TRBJ2-5
length: 12
V: TRBV29-1
size: few
D: NA
CDR3: CSVGGWGETQYF
DNA: TGCAGCGTAGGAGGATGGGGAGAGACCCAGTACTTC

J: TRBJ1-1
length: 14
V: TRBV9
size: few
D: TRBD1
CDR3: CASSVGQMNTEAFF
DNA: TGTGCCAGCAGCGTGGGACAGATGAACACTGAAGCTTTCTTT

J: TRBJ2-5
length: 15
V: TRBV27
size: NA
D: NA
CDR3: CASSSLGGPYETQYF
DNA: TGTGCCAGCAGTTCGCTCGGGGGGCCGTATGAGACCCAGTACTTC

J: TRBJ1-1
length: 15
V: TRBV6-1
size: NA
D: TRBD1
CDR3: CASSELSGGRLEAFF
DNA: TGTGCCAGCAGTGAACTGTCAGGGGGGCGCCTTGAAGCTTTCTTT

J: TRBJ1-1
length: 20
V: TRBV18
size: few
D: TRBD1
CDR3: CASSPRAQRGRGSLDTEAFF
DNA: TGTGCCAGCTCACCACGGGCCCAAAGGGGGCGCGGGTCCCTTGACACTGAAGCTTTCTTT

J: TRBJ2-7
length: 13
V: TRBV29-1
size: NA
D: NA
CDR3: CSVARDEDYEQYF
DNA: TGCAGCGTTGCTCGGGACGAGGACTACGAGCAGTACTTC

J: TRBJ1-3
length: 17
V: TRBV9
size: few
D: NA
CDR3: CASSASPSEASGNTIYF
DNA: TGTGCCAGCAGCGCATCGCCTAGCGAGGCGTCTGGAAACACCATATATTTT

J: TRBJ2-6
length: 18
V: TRBV7-8
size: few
D: NA
CDR3: CASTLRDRQGVGANVLTF
DNA: TGTGCCAGCACCCTTAGGGACCGCCAAGGGGTTGGGGCCAACGTCCTGACTTTC

J: TRBJ1-4
length: 13
V: TRBV5-1
size: few
D: TRBD1
CDR3: CASSLGGTGKLFF
DNA: TGCGCCAGCAGCTTAGGGGGCACCGGAAAACTGTTTTTT

J: TRBJ2-7
length: 15
V: TRBV5-1
size: few
D: TRBD1
CDR3: CASSSMTGESGEQYF
DNA: TGCGCCAGCAGCTCAATGACAGGGGAGAGTGGCGAGCAGTACTTC

J: TRBJ2-1
length: 15
V: TRBV10-3
size: few
D: TRBD2
CDR3: CAIRKEREGYNEQFF
DNA: TGTGCCATCAGAAAAGAGCGGGAGGGATATAATGAGCAGTTCTTC

J: TRBJ2-7
length: 16
V: TRBV12-3/TRBV12-4
size: few
D: TRBD2
CDR3: CASRGLAGVRGYEQYF
DNA: TGTGCCAGCAGGGGACTAGCGGGAGTACGGGGTTACGAGCAGTACTTC

J: TRBJ1-1
length: 14
V: TRBV19
size: NA
D: NA
CDR3: CASSIDPSSTEAFF
DNA: TGTGCCAGTAGTATAGATCCGTCGAGCACTGAAGCTTTCTTT

J: TRBJ2-4
length: 18
V: TRBV15
size: NA
D: NA
CDR3: CATSRGDRGRLTKNIQYF
DNA: TGTGCCACCAGCAGAGGCGATAGGGGACGACTAACCAAAAACATTCAGTACTTC

J: TRBJ1-1
length: 11
V: TRBV20-1
size: NA
D: NA
CDR3: CSATRGREAFF
DNA: TGCAGTGCTACCCGGGGACGTGAAGCTTTCTTT

J: TRBJ1-1
length: 15
V: TRBV2
size: NA
D: NA
CDR3: CASGGEATLNTEAFF
DNA: TGTGCCAGCGGCGGGGAGGCTACCTTGAACACTGAAGCTTTCTTT

J: TRBJ1-2
length: 15
V: TRBV14
size: NA
D: NA
CDR3: CASSQDTRSGYGYTF
DNA: TGTGCCAGCAGCCAAGATACAAGATCCGGGTATGGCTACACCTTC

J: TRBJ2-7
length: 13
V: TRBV5-1
size: NA
D: NA
CDR3: CASSLMPGYEQYF
DNA: TGCGCCAGCAGCTTGATGCCGGGCTACGAGCAGTACTTC

J: TRBJ2-5
length: 20
V: TRBV4-3
size: NA
D: TRBD2
CDR3: CASSQERASGGSGYQETQYF
DNA: TGCGCCAGCAGCCAAGAGAGGGCTAGCGGGGGGAGTGGGTACCAAGAGACCCAGTACTTC

J: TRBJ1-1
length: 15
V: TRBV4-2
size: few
D: NA
CDR3: CASSSGGPENTEAFF
DNA: TGTGCCAGCAGCAGTGGGGGACCAGAGAACACTGAAGCTTTCTTT

J: TRBJ2-1
length: 17
V: TRBV4-2
size: few
D: TRBD2
CDR3: CASSQGAAGARFYEQFF
DNA: TGTGCCAGCAGCCAAGGTGCAGCGGGGGCCCGTTTCTATGAGCAGTTCTTC

J: TRBJ2-1
length: 13
V: TRBV29-1
size: many
D: NA
CDR3: CSVAPALHNEQFF
DNA: TGCAGCGTTGCCCCAGCCCTTCACAATGAGCAGTTCTTC

J: TRBJ2-1
length: 16
V: TRBV7-8
size: NA
D: TRBD2
CDR3: CASRAIAGGTYNEQFF
DNA: TGTGCCAGCAGGGCCATAGCGGGAGGAACCTACAATGAGCAGTTCTTC

J: TRBJ1-2
length: 15
V: TRBV4-1
size: NA
D: NA
CDR3: CASSPGPLPNYGYTF
DNA: TGCGCCAGCAGCCCAGGGCCACTTCCTAACTATGGCTACACCTTC

J: TRBJ2-1
length: 15
V: TRBV4-3
size: NA
D: NA
CDR3: CASSRGESSYNEQFF
DNA: TGCGCCAGCAGCCGAGGAGAAAGCTCCTACAATGAGCAGTTCTTC

J: TRBJ2-3
length: 15
V: TRBV28
size: few
D: TRBD2
CDR3: CASSPSGSDTDTQYF
DNA: TGTGCCAGCAGTCCTAGCGGGAGCGACACAGATACGCAGTATTTT

J: TRBJ1-4
length: 14
V: TRBV7-2
size: NA
D: TRBD1
CDR3: CASRVDRGREKLFF
DNA: TGTGCCAGCAGGGTGGACAGGGGGCGCGAAAAACTGTTTTTT

J: TRBJ1-2
length: 14
V: TRBV12-3/TRBV12-4
size: few
D: TRBD1
CDR3: CASSLGTASIGYTF
DNA: TGTGCCAGCAGTTTGGGGACAGCCTCTATCGGCTACACCTTC

J: TRBJ1-5
length: 15
V: TRBV4-1
size: few
D: NA
CDR3: CASSQGAKFHQPQHF
DNA: TGCGCCAGCAGCCAAGGGGCCAAGTTCCATCAGCCCCAGCATTTT

J: TRBJ1-2
length: 14
V: TRBV29-1
size: NA
D: NA
CDR3: CSVGGPLLIYGYTF
DNA: TGCAGCGTTGGAGGGCCGTTGCTCATCTATGGCTACACCTTC

J: TRBJ1-1
length: 13
V: TRBV7-9
size: NA
D: NA
CDR3: CASSLGQETEAFF
DNA: TGTGCCAGCAGCTTAGGACAGGAGACTGAAGCTTTCTTT

J: TRBJ2-1
length: 15
V: TRBV20-1
size: many
D: TRBD1
CDR3: CSATPGQIIFNEQFF
DNA: TGCAGTGCTACCCCGGGACAGATAATCTTCAATGAGCAGTTCTTC

J: TRBJ2-5
length: 18
V: TRBV7-6
size: few
D: TRBD1
CDR3: CASRDPREQGAWQETQYF
DNA: TGTGCCAGCAGAGATCCGAGAGAACAGGGGGCATGGCAAGAGACCCAGTACTTC

J: TRBJ2-7
length: 18
V: TRBV9
size: NA
D: TRBD2
CDR3: CASSVDGLAGVSSYEQYF
DNA: TGTGCCAGCAGCGTAGATGGACTAGCGGGCGTTAGCTCCTACGAGCAGTACTTC

J: TRBJ1-6
length: 15
V: TRBV11-2
size: NA
D: TRBD1
CDR3: CASSLFVRGLSPLHF
DNA: TGTGCCAGCAGCTTATTTGTCAGGGGGCTGTCACCCCTCCACTTT

J: TRBJ2-2
length: 14
V: TRBV21-1
size: NA
D: NA
CDR3: CASSRLGEGGELFF
DNA: TGTGCCAGCAGCCGACTCGGAGAGGGCGGGGAGCTGTTTTTT

J: TRBJ2-5
length: 13
V: TRBV4-1
size: NA
D: NA
CDR3: CASSQAVPETQYF
DNA: TGCGCCAGCAGCCAAGCAGTCCCAGAGACCCAGTACTTC

J: TRBJ2-7
length: 13
V: TRBV5-1
size: few
D: NA
CDR3: CASSLTRGYEQYF
DNA: TGCGCCAGCAGCTTGACTAGGGGATACGAGCAGTACTTC

J: TRBJ1-2
length: 11
V: TRBV6-1
size: NA
D: NA
CDR3: CASSEFGGYTF
DNA: TGTGCCAGCAGTGAATTTGGTGGCTACACCTTC

J: TRBJ2-7
length: 18
V: TRBV29-1
size: NA
D: TRBD2
CDR3: CSVGGSAGRRIMAYEQYF
DNA: TGCAGCGTTGGGGGTTCAGCCGGGAGGCGAATAATGGCCTACGAGCAGTACTTC

J: TRBJ2-1
length: 17
V: TRBV12-3/TRBV12-4
size: NA
D: TRBD2
CDR3: CASSLAPGLAGIDEQFF
DNA: TGTGCCAGCAGTTTAGCGCCGGGACTAGCGGGCATTGATGAGCAGTTCTTC

J: TRBJ2-2
length: 14
V: TRBV11-3
size: NA
D: NA
CDR3: CASTLDGGTGELFF
DNA: TGTGCCAGCACCCTGGACGGGGGCACCGGGGAGCTGTTTTTT

J: TRBJ1-1
length: 13
V: TRBV6-1
size: NA
D: NA
CDR3: CASRTRGQPEAFF
DNA: TGTGCCAGCAGAACTAGAGGGCAGCCTGAAGCTTTCTTT

J: TRBJ2-1
length: 15
V: TRBV20-1
size: NA
D: NA
CDR3: CSVDSQGDSYNEQFF
DNA: TGCAGTGTAGACAGTCAAGGGGATTCCTACAATGAGCAGTTCTTC

J: TRBJ2-1
length: 15
V: TRBV7-8
size: many
D: TRBD2
CDR3: CASSSSGSAYNEQFF
DNA: TGTGCCAGCAGCTCCAGCGGGAGTGCCTACAATGAGCAGTTCTTC